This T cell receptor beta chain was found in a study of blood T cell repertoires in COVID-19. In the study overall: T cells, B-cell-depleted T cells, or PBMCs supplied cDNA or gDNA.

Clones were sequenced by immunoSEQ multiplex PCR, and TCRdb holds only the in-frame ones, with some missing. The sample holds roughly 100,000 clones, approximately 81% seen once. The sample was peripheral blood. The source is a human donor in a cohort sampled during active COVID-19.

CDR3 coding DNA: TGTGCCAGCAGCACTCCGGGGGAGACCCAGTACTTC. Translating gives CASSTPGETQYF. The chain employs TRBV28 and TRBJ2-5, with a possible D match to TRBD2 (5 bases). Looked up from germline, CDR1 is MDHEN and CDR2 is SYDVKM. This CDR3 comprises 12 residues. The V end lost 6 bases, the J end lost 5 bases, and 10 bases lay between the germline ends.